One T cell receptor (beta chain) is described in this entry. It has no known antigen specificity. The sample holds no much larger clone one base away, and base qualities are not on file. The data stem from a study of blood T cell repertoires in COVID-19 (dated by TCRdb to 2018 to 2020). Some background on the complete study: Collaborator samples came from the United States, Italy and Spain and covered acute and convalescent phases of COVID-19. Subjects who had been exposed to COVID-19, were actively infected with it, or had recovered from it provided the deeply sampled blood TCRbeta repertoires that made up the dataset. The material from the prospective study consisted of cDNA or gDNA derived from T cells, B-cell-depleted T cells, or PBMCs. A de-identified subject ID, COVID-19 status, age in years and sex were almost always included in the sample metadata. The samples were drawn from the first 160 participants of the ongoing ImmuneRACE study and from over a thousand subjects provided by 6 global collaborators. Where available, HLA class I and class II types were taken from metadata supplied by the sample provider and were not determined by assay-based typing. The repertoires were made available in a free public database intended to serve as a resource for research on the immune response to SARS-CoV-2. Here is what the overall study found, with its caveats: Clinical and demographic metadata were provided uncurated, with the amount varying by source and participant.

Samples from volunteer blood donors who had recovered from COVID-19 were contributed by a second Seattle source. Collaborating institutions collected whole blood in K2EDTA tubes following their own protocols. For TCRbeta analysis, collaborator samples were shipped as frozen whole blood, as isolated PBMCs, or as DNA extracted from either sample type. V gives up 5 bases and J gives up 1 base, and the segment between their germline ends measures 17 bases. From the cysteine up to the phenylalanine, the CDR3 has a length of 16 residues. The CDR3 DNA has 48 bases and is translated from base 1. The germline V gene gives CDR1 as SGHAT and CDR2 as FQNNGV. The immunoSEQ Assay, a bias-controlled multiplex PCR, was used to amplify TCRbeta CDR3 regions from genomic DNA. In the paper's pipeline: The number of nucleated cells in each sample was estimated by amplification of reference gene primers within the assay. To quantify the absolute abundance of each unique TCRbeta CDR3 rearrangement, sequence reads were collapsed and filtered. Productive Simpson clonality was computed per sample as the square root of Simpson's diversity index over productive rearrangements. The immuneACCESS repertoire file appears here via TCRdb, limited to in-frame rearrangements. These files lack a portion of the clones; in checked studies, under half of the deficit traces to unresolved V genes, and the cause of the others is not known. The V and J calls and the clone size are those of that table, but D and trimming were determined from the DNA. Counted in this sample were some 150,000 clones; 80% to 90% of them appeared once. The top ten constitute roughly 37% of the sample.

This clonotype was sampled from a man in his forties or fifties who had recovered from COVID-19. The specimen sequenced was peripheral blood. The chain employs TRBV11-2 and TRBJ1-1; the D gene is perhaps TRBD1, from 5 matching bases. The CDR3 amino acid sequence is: CASSPLRTYSNTEAFF. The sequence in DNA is TGTGCCAGCAGCCCCTTGAGGACATACTCGAACACTGAAGCTTTCTTT.